This TCR beta chain was retrieved from a study of T cell clonotyping in hematopoietic cell transplantation. Assay used: immunoSEQ multiplex PCR; TCRdb lists only in-frame clones, some missing. The top ten hold approximately 3.9% of the sample, which has about 14,000 clones, just over 95% seen once. V was pared by 1 base and J by 0 bases, with 10 bases between. The CDR3 is 15 residues long. From germline, CDR1 is ENHRY and CDR2 SYGVKD. This TCR was sampled from a female patient aged 50-59 years who had an allogeneic stem cell transplant from an unrelated donor, so T cells may come from the graft donor. Some clones in this sample may be carry-over from other donors' samples. The V gene is TRBV10-3, the J gene TRBJ2-7; D possibly corresponds to TRBD2 (6 bases). The sample in question was peripheral blood mononuclear cells, obtained 30 days after allogeneic stem cell transplant. DNA of the CDR3: TGTGCCATCAGTGAGTTCGGGGGTCGCTCCTACGAGCAGTACTTC. Amino acid sequence: CAISEFGGRSYEQYF.